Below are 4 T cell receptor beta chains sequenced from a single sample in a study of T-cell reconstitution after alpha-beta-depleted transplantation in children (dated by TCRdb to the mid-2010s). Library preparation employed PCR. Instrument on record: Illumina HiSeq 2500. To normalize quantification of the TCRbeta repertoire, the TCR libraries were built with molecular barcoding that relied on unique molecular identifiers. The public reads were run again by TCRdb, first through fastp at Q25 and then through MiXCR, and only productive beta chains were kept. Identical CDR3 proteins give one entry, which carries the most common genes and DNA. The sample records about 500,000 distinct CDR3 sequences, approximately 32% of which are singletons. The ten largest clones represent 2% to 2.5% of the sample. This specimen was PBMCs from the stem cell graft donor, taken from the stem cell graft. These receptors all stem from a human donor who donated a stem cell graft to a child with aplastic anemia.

CDR3 protein: CSVEDTDANGYTF. The CDR3 coding sequence is TGCAGCGTTGAAGACACAGACGCCAATGGCTACACCTTC. The rearrangement joins TRBV29-1 to TRBJ1-2; D is unresolved. The CDR3 has 13 residues. The germline CDR1 and CDR2 sequences are SQVTM and ANQGSEA. Trimming took 0 bases from V and 6 from J, leaving 11 bases between them.

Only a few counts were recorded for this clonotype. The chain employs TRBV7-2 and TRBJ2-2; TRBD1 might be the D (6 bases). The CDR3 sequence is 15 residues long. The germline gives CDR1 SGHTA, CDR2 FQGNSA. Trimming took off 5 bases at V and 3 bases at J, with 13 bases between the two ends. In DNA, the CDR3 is TGTGCCAGCAGCCGGACAGACGGGGACACCGGGGAGCTGTTTTTT. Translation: CASSRTDGDTGELFF.

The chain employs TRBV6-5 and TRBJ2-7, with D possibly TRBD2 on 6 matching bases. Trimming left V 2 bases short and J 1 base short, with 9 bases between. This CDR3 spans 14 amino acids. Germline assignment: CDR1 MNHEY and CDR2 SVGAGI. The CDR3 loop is CASSYQGLSYEQYF. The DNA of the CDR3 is TGTGCCAGCAGTTACCAGGGACTTTCCTACGAGCAGTACTTC.

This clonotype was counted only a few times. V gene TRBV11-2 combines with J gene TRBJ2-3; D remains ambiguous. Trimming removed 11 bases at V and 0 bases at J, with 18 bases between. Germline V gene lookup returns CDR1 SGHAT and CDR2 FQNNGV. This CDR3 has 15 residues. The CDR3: CAGPAGWPSTDTQYF. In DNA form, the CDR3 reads TGTGCCGGCCCGGCTGGGTGGCCCAGCACAGATACGCAGTATTTT.